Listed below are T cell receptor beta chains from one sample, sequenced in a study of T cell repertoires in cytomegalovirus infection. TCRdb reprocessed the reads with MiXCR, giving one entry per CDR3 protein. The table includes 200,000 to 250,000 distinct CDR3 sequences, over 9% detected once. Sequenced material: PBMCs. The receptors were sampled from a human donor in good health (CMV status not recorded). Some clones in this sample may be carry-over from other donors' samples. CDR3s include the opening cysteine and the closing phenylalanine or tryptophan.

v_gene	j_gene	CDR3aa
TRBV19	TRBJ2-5	CASSLTGRTGGETQYF
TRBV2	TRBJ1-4	CASSDPDPTSAAEKLFF
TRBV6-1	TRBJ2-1	CASSELFHSTYNEQFF
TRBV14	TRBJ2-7	CASSQERTGQRYGSYEQYF
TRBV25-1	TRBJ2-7	CASSEAGGHRQYF
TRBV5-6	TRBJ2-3	CASSWGVTDTQYF
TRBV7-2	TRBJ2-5	CASSSPPVQETQYF
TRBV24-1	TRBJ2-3	CATSDRTAEIADTQYF
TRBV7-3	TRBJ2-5	CASSLSSGGATNQETQYF
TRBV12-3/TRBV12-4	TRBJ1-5	CASSGGGQPQHF
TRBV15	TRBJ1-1	CATSRDPEGGTEAFF
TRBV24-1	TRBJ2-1	CARRRDRGVNEQFF
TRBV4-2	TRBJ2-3	CASSPRAVGTDTQYF
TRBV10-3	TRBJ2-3	CAISDRGNADTQYF
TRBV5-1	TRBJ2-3	CASSLGRTTPSTDTQYF
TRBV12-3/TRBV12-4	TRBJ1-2	CASSLYSAGGYTF
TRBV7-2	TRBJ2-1	CASSWDWRGGNNEQFF
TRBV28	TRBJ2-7	CASRPPGVSYEQYF
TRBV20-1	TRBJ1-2	CSARDATSTGNYGYTF
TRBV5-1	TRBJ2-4	CASSARTGGTLLAKNIQYF
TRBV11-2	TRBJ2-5	CASSRGVQETQYF
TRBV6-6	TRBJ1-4	CASSPGMANEKLFF
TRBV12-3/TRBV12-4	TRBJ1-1	CASSRESAGNTEAFF
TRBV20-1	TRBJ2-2	CSARSGGPNTGELFF
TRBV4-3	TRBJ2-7	CASSQEGPGTGAGEQYF
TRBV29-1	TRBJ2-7	CSVEMGRGFYEQYF
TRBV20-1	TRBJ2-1	CSALDRVLYNEQFF
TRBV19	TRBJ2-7	CASSPGGSSTYEQYF
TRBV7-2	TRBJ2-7	CASSLGPGAAYEQYF
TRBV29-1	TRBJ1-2	CSVEDGAAGFYGYTF
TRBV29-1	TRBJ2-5	CSVDLGGWAQETQYF
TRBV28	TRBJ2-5	CASSPPHIALQETQYF
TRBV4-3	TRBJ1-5	CASSQDLAGGNQPQHF
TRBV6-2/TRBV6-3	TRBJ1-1	CASSYFAVGGSEAFF
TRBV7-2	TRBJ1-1	CASSQGRRNTEAFF
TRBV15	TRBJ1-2	CATSRGTGVSGYTF
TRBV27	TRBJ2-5	CASSWGRGEETQYF
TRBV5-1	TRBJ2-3	CASSLYGAGAEDTQYF
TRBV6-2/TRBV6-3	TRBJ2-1	CASSYSGQGAEQFF
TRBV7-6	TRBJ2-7	CASSPRVETYEQYF
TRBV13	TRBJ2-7	CASSTGLAASYEQYF
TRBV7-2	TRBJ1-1	CASSFSTGSRPEAFF
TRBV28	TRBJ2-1	CASSLYVGPSYNEQFF
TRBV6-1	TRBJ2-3	CASSEGLAYSDTQYF
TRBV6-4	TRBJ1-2	CASSDSGQGNGYTF
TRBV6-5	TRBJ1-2	CAAGGLAGYTF
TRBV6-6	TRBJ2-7	CASRTTGEGAYEQYF
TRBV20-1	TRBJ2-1	CSARSGTLSRNEQFF
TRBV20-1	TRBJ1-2	CSARSPSGSIGYTF
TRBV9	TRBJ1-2	CASSVALTTYGYTF
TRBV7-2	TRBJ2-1	CASSPLGRQLNEQFF